The clone carrying this T cell receptor beta chain has just a few counts. Its antigen is currently unknown. Full-length variable regions came from constant-region reverse primers plus semi-nested Nested Universal Primer A PCR. MiXCR, run by TCRdb on the 5' RACE reads, gives a single entry per CDR3 protein. The sample has tens of thousands of distinct CDR3 sequences, about 28% seen once. General study points: Tumor memory CD4+ T cell TCR gene usage was found to cluster with blood and lymph node memory CD4+ cells and with lymph node naive CD4+ cells.

The CDR3 runs 16 residues. Trimming stripped 6 bases from V and 6 bases from J, with 21 bases between. CDR1 is MDHEN and CDR2 is SYDVKM in the germline V gene. The sequence was collected from a female donor with breast cancer. Material: naive CD4+ T cells sorted from blood. Subset meaning: naive CD4+ T cells, CD4+CD45RA+CD25-. The chain carries TRBV28 and TRBJ2-1; D tentatively fits TRBD1 or TRBD2 (5 bases each). This CDR3 is CASRKPGTLRSNEQFF. The CDR3 nucleotides are TGTGCCAGCAGGAAGCCCGGGACCCTGAGATCCAATGAGCAGTTCTTC.